A selection of T cell receptor beta chains follows, all from one sample in a study of T cells in tuberculosis. Measured with immunoSEQ multiplex PCR; TCRdb has only the in-frame clones, and not every one. The sample carries 35,000 to 40,000 clones, 90% to 95% recorded once. Sequencing was done on a sample of PBMCs. The receptor set was obtained from a donor aged 10 to 29 with latent tuberculosis or without tuberculosis infection. Some clones in this sample may be carry-over from other donors' samples. Both conserved end residues are trimmed from each CDR3.

j_call v_call cdr3_aa
TRBJ1-6 TRBV19 ASSIREGNSPLH
TRBJ2-7 TRBV7-9 ASSRGQGAVYEQY
TRBJ1-3 TRBV10-3 AISYPKDRAGNTIY
TRBJ1-4 TRBV30 AWSARDRGLGEKLF
TRBJ1-5 TRBV27 AIQLREGNQPQH
TRBJ2-1 TRBV9 ASSAPSGGSINEQF
TRBJ1-3 TRBV11-2 ASSSRGNTIY
TRBJ1-4 TRBV4-1 ASSQPYEKLF
TRBJ1-2 TRBV18 ASSLETGQGYYGYT
TRBJ1-3 TRBV7-9 ASSLQGLSGNTIY
TRBJ1-3 TRBV10-3 AISESFKGGAGNTIY
TRBJ2-1 TRBV12-5 ASGPRGQDSYNEQF
TRBJ1-5 TRBV9 ASSAGGGVNQPQH
TRBJ1-4 TRBV19 ASSALPGFNEKLF
TRBJ1-1 TRBV7-3 ASSLRTGGGRAYMNTEAF
TRBJ2-1 TRBV27 ASSFGTGRNEQF
TRBJ2-6 TRBV19 ASSRDSPPGANVLT
TRBJ1-1 TRBV19 ASSLGRRRNTEAF
TRBJ1-3 TRBV18 ASSLGQGQGNTIY
TRBJ1-5 TRBV27 ASSQDRAWSNQPQH
TRBJ2-3 TRBV19 ASSFRDREGDTQY
TRBJ2-3 TRBV9 ASTPRGRGEEDTQY
TRBJ1-1 TRBV10-1 ASSPGGRTEAF
TRBJ2-1 TRBV7-2 ASSRGGGLNEQF
TRBJ1-3 TRBV6-6 ASSPDRAGNTIY
TRBJ2-2 TRBV9 ASSASGGADTGELF
TRBJ1-1 TRBV10-1 ASRGGLNTEAF
TRBJ1-2 TRBV20-1 SARTGGGYT
TRBJ1-2 TRBV19 ASSTGTGGYGYT
TRBJ1-1 TRBV11-2 ASSPGLRTEAF
TRBJ2-3 TRBV4-3 ASSREGAADTQY
TRBJ2-3 TRBV5-1 ASSSGGDTDTQY
TRBJ2-7 TRBV6-1 ASSDPGEGHSYEQY
TRBJ1-5 TRBV19 ASCQGKVGNQPQH
TRBJ1-1 TRBV27 ASRTQGLNTEAF
TRBJ2-3 TRBV7-8 ASSLRAGGRDTQY
TRBJ2-3 TRBV4-3 ASSQGEDRVPTDTQY
TRBJ1-1 TRBV25-1 ASSEYSGGVNTEAF
TRBJ1-1 TRBV7-2 ASRGQGVAEAF
TRBJ1-2 TRBV5-4 ASSLAGQGPGYGYT
TRBJ2-3 TRBV6-4 ASSDGGGQTDTQY
TRBJ1-1 TRBV5-1 ASSLVPSNTEAF
TRBJ2-1 TRBV10-1 ASAGPSRGLNEQF